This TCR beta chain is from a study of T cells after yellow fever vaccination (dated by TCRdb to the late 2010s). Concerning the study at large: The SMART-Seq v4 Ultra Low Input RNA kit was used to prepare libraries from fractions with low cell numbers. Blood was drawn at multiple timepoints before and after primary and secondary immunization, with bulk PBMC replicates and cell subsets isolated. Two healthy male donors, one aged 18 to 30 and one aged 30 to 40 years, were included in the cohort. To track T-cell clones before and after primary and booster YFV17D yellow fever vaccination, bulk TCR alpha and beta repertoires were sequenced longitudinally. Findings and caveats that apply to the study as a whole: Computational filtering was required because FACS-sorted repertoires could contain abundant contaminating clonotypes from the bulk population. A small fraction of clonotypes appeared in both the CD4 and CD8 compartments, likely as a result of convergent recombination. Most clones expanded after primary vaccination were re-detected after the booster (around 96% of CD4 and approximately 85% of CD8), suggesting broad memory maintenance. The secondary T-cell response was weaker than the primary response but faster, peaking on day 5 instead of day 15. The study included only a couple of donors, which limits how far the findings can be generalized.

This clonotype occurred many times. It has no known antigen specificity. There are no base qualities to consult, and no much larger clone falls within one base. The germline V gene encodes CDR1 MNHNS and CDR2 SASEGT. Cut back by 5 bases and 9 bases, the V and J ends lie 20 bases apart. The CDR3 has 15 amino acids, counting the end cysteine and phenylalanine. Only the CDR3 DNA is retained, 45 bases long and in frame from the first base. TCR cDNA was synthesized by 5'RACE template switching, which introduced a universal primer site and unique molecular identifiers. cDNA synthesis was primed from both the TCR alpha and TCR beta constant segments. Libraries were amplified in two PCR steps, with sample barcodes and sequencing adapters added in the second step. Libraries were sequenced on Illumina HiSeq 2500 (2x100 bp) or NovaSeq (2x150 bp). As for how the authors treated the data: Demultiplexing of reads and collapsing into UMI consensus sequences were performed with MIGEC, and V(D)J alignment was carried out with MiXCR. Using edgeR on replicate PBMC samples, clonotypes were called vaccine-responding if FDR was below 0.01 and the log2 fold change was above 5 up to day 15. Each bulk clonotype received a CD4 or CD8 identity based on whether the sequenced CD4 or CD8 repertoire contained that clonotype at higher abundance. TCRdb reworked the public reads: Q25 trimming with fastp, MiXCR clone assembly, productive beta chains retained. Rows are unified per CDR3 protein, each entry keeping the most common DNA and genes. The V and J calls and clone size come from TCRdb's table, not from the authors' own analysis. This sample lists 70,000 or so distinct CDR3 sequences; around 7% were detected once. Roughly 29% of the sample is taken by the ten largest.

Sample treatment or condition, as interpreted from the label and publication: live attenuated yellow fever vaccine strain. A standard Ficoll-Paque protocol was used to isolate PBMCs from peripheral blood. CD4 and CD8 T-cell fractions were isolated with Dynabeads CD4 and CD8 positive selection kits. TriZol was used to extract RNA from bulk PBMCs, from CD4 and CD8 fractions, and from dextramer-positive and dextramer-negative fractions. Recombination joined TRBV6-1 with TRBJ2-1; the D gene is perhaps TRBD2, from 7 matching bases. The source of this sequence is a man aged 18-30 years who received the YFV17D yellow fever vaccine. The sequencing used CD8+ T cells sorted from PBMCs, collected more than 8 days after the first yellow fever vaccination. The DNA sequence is TGTGCCAGCAGTAGGGGGGGCTGGACTTCGGGTGAGCAGTTCTTC. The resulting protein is CASSRGGWTSGEQFF.